Below, one T cell receptor (beta chain) is given with its context. This sample was taken from a study of cytomegalovirus exposure and HLA in healthy donors. Here immunoSEQ multiplex PCR was the method, and the copy in TCRdb shows in-frame clones only, minus some. The sample holds approximately 150,000 clones, about 89% seen once. The sequence was collected from a man aged 18 to 29 in good health and CMV-seronegative. Sequencing used PBMCs.

CDR3 protein: CASNVGGTDTQYF. For the CDR3, the DNA is TGTGCCAGCAACGTGGGAGGCACAGATACGCAGTATTTT. The gene calls are TRBV6-1 and TRBJ2-3; possibly TRBD2 for D (5 bases). The CDR3 is 13 amino acids. Germline V lookup: CDR1 MNHNS, CDR2 SASEGT. Between the trimmed V and J ends, which lost 7 bases and 1 base, there was a span of 9 bases.